This T cell receptor (beta chain) came from a study of T cells in Graves' hyperthyroidism and ophthalmopathy. The CDR3 is 13 amino acids. Trimming removed 6 bases from V and 0 bases from J, with 8 bases in between. Germline CDR1 DFQATT, CDR2 SNEGSKA (reference sequence). General study findings and limits: It was a median roughly six months before onset that the model predicted ophthalmopathy.

The TCR beta CDR3 regions underwent amplification using RNA transcripts as the source. Using the HTBI primer set, a first-round RT-PCR was run on the TCR CDR3. TCRdb recomputed calls from the multiplex PCR reads with MiXCR, one row per CDR3 protein. The data show approximately 400,000 distinct CDR3 sequences, with roughly 15% seen just once and 15% to 20% held by the top ten. Reasons for excluding patients were uncontrolled infection, other autoimmune disease, pregnancy or lactation. Diagnoses rested on clinical symptoms, serum thyroxine and TRAb, thyroid ultrasound and orbital computed tomography. This clonotype showed up many times. Its antigen is currently unknown.

The chain recombines TRBV20-1 with TRBJ1-4, with D perhaps matching TRBD1 (5 bases). This clonotype was sampled from a woman aged 25 to 45 with Graves' ophthalmopathy. Sequencing input: blood. The CDR3 region has the DNA TGCAGTGCCAGACAGACAACTAATGAAAAACTGTTTTTT. It is translated as CSARQTTNEKLFF.